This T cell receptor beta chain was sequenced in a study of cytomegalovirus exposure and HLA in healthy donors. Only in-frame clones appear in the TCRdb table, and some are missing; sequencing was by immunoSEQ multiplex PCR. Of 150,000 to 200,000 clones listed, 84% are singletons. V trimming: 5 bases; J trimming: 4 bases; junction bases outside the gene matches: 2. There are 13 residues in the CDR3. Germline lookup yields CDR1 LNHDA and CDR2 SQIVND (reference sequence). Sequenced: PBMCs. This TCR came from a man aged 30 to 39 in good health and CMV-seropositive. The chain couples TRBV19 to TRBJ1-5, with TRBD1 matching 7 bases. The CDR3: CASSATGNQPQHF. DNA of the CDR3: TGTGCCAGTAGTGCGACAGGGAATCAGCCCCAGCATTTT.